This T cell receptor (beta chain) appears in the sequencing data of a study of Graves' ophthalmopathy and Graves' hyperthyroidism. General study points: Both an approximately 70% sensitivity and an approximately 77% specificity characterized the model's predictions of ophthalmopathy progression.

Diagnostic conclusions were grounded in clinical symptoms, serum thyroxine, TRAb, thyroid ultrasound and orbital computed tomography. This clonotype was seen ten or more times. Its antigen remains unidentified. V gave up 2 bases and J gave up 11 bases; unmatched junction bases: 10. This CDR3 has 16 amino acids. Germline V gene sequence: CDR1 SNHLY, CDR2 FYNNEI. CDR3 regions of TCR beta were amplified from RNA transcripts. RT-PCR in the first round used HTBI primers; a second-round multiplex PCR followed. MiXCR, run by TCRdb on the multiplex PCR reads, gives a single entry per CDR3 protein. The table lists about 550,000 distinct CDR3 sequences, under 40% of them singletons.

Sequenced: peripheral blood or thyroid tissue (not recorded which). This TCR was recovered from an adult man with Graves' hyperthyroidism. V is TRBV2 and J is TRBJ1-6, with 9 bases fitting TRBD1. The CDR3 is CASSEPGGTGFPPLHF. DNA of the CDR3: TGTGCCAGCAGTGAACCGGGGGGGACAGGGTTTCCACCCCTCCACTTT.